One and the same sample provided the 8 T cell receptor beta chains below, sequenced in a study of blood T cells in healthy people across ages. Sample-barcoded 5' priming and a J-beta primer mix drove a second PCR of 7 to 11 cycles. From the 5' RACE reads, TCRdb called clonotypes with MiXCR, one entry per CDR3 protein. The sample includes around 400,000 distinct CDR3 sequences, over 45% of them seen just once. Material for sequencing was blood. These receptors were taken from a man aged 55 to 70 in good health.

V and J are TRBV7-8 and TRBJ2-1; 13 nucleotides align to TRBD2. CDR3 length: 20 amino acids. CDR1 is SGHVS, CDR2 FQNEAQ, per germline. The V segment lost 5 bases and the J segment 6 bases; nucleotides outside the gene matches: 19. DNA for the CDR3: TGTGCCAGCAGCCCACGGGCGACCATAACTAGCGGGGGGGAATTCAATGAGCAGTTCTTC. Translation gives CASSPRATITSGGEFNEQFF. The complete variable domain, with remaining parts taken from reference TRBV7-8 and TRBJ2-1, reads GAGVSQSPRYKVAKRGQDVALRCDPISGHVSLFWYQQALGQGPEFLTYFQNEAQLDKSGLPSDRFFAERPEGSVSTLKIQRTQQEDSAVYLCASSPRATITSGGEFNEQFFGPGTRLTVL.

This rearrangement joins TRBV7-9 to TRBJ2-5; 9 nucleotides line up with TRBD1. V shed 5 bases and J 4 bases; nucleotides not matched to a gene: 5. Germline CDR1 and CDR2: SEHNR and FQNEAQ (reference sequence). This CDR3 contains 14 residues. This CDR3 is CASSIRQGGETQYF. For the CDR3, the DNA is TGTGCCAGCAGCATCAGACAGGGGGGAGAGACCCAGTACTTC.

This clonotype was counted a few times. CDR3: CASRRTSGERRDTQYF. The CDR3 DNA sequence: TGTGCCAGCAGGCGGACTAGCGGGGAGCGACGGGATACGCAGTATTTT. The chain joins TRBV6-6 to TRBJ2-3; TRBD2 aligns across 12 bases. The CDR3 runs 16 residues. V lost 6 bases, J lost 6 bases, and 10 bases stayed unmatched. Germline CDR1 and CDR2: MNHNY and SVGAGI (reference sequence).

This chain uses TRBV7-2 with TRBJ1-6; TRBD1 matches at 11 bases. This CDR3 has 20 residues. Per germline, CDR1 SGHTA and CDR2 FQGNSA. V lost 5 bases, J lost 1 base, and 13 bases stayed unmatched. The CDR3: CASSANPGQGVTSYNSPLHF. Here the CDR3 DNA reads TGTGCCAGCAGCGCTAACCCGGGACAGGGGGTTACGTCCTATAATTCACCCCTCCACTTT.

The CDR3 sequence is CASSSRPSGSYEQYF. The CDR3, as DNA: TGTGCCAGCAGTTCCCGGCCTAGCGGATCCTACGAGCAGTACTTC. The rearrangement uses TRBV7-2 and TRBJ2-7, with TRBD2 matching 7 bases. Trimming cost V 6 bases and J 1 base; bases outside gene matches: 9. Germline CDR1 SGHTA, CDR2 FQGNSA. The CDR3 sequence is 15 residues long.

This clonotype was picked up a small number of times. The V call is TRBV4-2, the J call TRBJ2-7; 8 bases map to TRBD2. This CDR3 has 13 residues. Unmatched junction bases numbered 7, after V lost 2 bases and J lost 10 bases. Germline CDR1 LGHNA, CDR2 YNFKEQ. For the CDR3, the DNA is TGTGCCAGCAGCCAAACCGGGACTAGAGGCCAGTACTTC. This sequence encodes CASSQTGTRGQYF.

The V and J genes are TRBV5-5 and TRBJ2-1; 12 bases match TRBD1. Germline assignment: CDR1 SGHKS and CDR2 YYEKEE (reference sequence). The CDR3 length is 19 residues. The V gene end was trimmed by 4 bases and the J gene end by 0 bases; junction bases not matched to a gene: 11. The CDR3 sequence: CASSPRGQGASSSYNEQFF. Written as DNA, the CDR3 is TGTGCCAGCAGCCCACGGGGACAGGGGGCGTCGAGCTCCTACAATGAGCAGTTCTTC. The full variable domain, its missing parts supplied by reference TRBV5-5 and TRBJ2-1, is DAGVTQSPTHLIKTRGQQVTLRCSPISGHKSVSWYQQVLGQGPQFIFQYYEKEERGRGNFPDRFSARQFPNYSSELNVNALLLGDSALYLCASSPRGQGASSSYNEQFFGPGTRLTVL.

The chain recombines TRBV6-2 or TRBV6-3 with TRBJ2-1; 16 nucleotides line up with TRBD2. The CDR3 runs 20 residues. The germline V gene encodes CDR1 MNHEY and CDR2 SVGEGT. The junction had 13 bases not matched to a gene; V was cut back by 4 bases and J by 4 bases. The CDR3 DNA sequence: TGTGCCAGCAGTTCTCCTATCCTGGGACTAGCGGGAGGGGATTACAATGAGCAGTTCTTC. This sequence encodes CASSSPILGLAGGDYNEQFF.